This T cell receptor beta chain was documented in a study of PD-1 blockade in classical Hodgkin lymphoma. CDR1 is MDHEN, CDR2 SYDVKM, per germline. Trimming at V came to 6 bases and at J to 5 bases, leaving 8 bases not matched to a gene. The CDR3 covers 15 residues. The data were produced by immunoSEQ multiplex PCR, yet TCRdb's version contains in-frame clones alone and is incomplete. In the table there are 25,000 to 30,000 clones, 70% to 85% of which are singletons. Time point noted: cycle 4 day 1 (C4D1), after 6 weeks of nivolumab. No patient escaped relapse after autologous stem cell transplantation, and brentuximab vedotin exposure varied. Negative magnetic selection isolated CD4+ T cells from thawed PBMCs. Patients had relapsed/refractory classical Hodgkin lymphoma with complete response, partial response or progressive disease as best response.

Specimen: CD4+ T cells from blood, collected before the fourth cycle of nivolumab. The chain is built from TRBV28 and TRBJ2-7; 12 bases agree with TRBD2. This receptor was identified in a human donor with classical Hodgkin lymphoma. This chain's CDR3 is CASSDGTSGFHEQYF. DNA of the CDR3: TGTGCCAGCAGCGACGGGACTAGCGGGTTCCACGAGCAGTACTTC.